One and the same sample provided the 23 T cell receptor beta chains below, sequenced in a study of T-cell reconstitution after alpha-beta-depleted transplantation in children. Preparation of the TCRbeta library used unique molecular identifiers. TCRdb reprocessed the PCR reads with MiXCR, giving one entry per CDR3 protein. The data hold almost 600,000 distinct CDR3 sequences, with 27% observed a single time. The material sequenced was PBMCs, taken before TCRalphabeta/CD19-depleted stem cell transplant. These receptors were obtained from a boy younger than two with Wiskott-Aldrich syndrome, due to receive a stem cell transplant.

The V and J genes are TRBV5-6 and TRBJ2-5; 8 nucleotides line up with TRBD1. The CDR3 contains 15 residues. The trim removed 0 bases at V and 5 bases at J, leaving 6 bases unmatched. Germline lookup yields CDR1 SGHDT and CDR2 YYEEEE. CDR3: CASSLVGQEGETQYF. DNA of the CDR3: TGTGCCAGCAGCTTGGTGGGACAGGAGGGGGAGACCCAGTACTTC.

The sample holds a few counts of this clonotype. This chain uses TRBV7-2 with TRBJ2-7; 12 positions agree with TRBD2. V gave up 0 bases and J gave up 3 bases; unmatched junction bases: 9. Per the germline V gene, CDR1 is SGHTA and CDR2 is FQGNSA. The CDR3 is 18 residues long. The CDR3 sequence: CASSLALAGGLLFYEQYF. The DNA for the CDR3 is TGTGCCAGCAGCTTAGCGCTAGCGGGAGGGCTCCTCTTCTACGAGCAGTACTTC.

This clonotype was seen a single time. Relative to the germline gene, one junction end is altered; a read error may explain this. The rearrangement uses TRBV3-1 and TRBJ1-5; 12 bases map to TRBD1. Germline values: CDR1 LGHDT, CDR2 YNNKEL (reference sequence). The CDR3 totals 17 residues. DNA for the CDR3: TGTGCCAGCAGCCCCGGGACAGGGGGCCGTCTCAATCAGCCCCAGCGTTTT. It specifies CASSPGTGGRLNQPQRF.

This chain connects TRBV10-3 to TRBJ2-1; the match to TRBD2 covers 7 bases. V lost 6 bases to trimming and J lost 6 bases; unmatched junction nucleotides: 14. This CDR3 is 16 amino acids long. Germline CDR1 is ENHRY and CDR2 is SYGVKD. The DNA for the CDR3 is TGTGCCATCAGGAAGGAAGCGGGACCAAGTGGCAATGAGCAGTTCTTC. The encoded protein is CAIRKEAGPSGNEQFF.

The J gene is TRBJ2-7, the V gene TRBV20-1, with a tentative D call TRBD2 (6 bases). This CDR3 is 14 amino acids long. Trimming removed 0 bases from V and 4 bases from J, with 13 bases in between. Germline V gives CDR1 DFQATT, CDR2 SNEGSKA (reference sequence). The DNA of the CDR3 is TGCAGTGCTAGAGAGGGGGGACGGATTTACGAGCAGTACTTC. Protein: CSAREGGRIYEQYF.

The V gene is TRBV9, the J gene TRBJ2-1; possible D gene TRBD2, 5 bases. The germline V gene has CDR1 SGDLS and CDR2 YYNGEE. The CDR3 totals 16 residues. V lost 1 base and J lost 3, with 14 bases in between. The CDR3 region has the DNA TGTGCCAGCAGCGTATTTTGGAAAGAGGGCTACAATGAGCAGTTCTTC. The encoded protein is CASSVFWKEGYNEQFF.

V usage is TRBV5-1 and J usage is TRBJ2-1; D gene uncertain. The V end was cut by 4 bases, the J end by 4 bases, with 9 bases between. Germline V gene sequence: CDR1 SGHRS, CDR2 YFSETQ. The CDR3 runs to 13 residues. In DNA, the CDR3 is TGCGCCAGCAGCGCCGACGGTTACAATGAGCAGTTCTTC. Its protein is CASSADGYNEQFF. Using reference TRBV5-1 and TRBJ2-1 for the parts outside the CDR3, the full variable domain is KAGVTQTPRYLIKTRGQQVTLSCSPISGHRSVSWYQQTPGQGLQFLFEYFSETQRNKGNFPGRFSGRQFSNSRSEMNVSTLELGDSALYLCASSADGYNEQFFGPGTRLTVL.

This clonotype was found a few times. This chain links TRBV10-3 with TRBJ2-3, with 10 nucleotides matching TRBD2. Germline values: CDR1 ENHRY, CDR2 SYGVKD. Trimming cost V 0 bases and J 3 bases; bases outside gene matches: 15. CDR3 length: 20 amino acids. In DNA form, the CDR3 reads TGTGCCATCAGTGAGTCGAAACCGTTCGGACGACTAGCGGGTACAGATACGCAGTATTTT. Residues: CAISESKPFGRLAGTDTQYF.

The chain uses TRBV20-1 and TRBJ2-7; tentative D call: TRBD1 (5 bases). The CDR3 length is 15 residues. V lost 0 bases to trimming and J lost 1 base, with 13 bases between them. Germline V gene data show CDR1 as DFQATT and CDR2 as SNEGSKA (reference sequence). CDR3 sequence reads: CSAREGSGNSYEQYF. CDR3 DNA: TGCAGTGCTAGAGAAGGGTCAGGGAATTCCTACGAGCAGTACTTC.

The CDR3 spells CASSFFQDHWGLAGRGWLEFF. The CDR3 nucleotides read TGTGCCAGCAGCTTCTTTCAAGATCACTGGGGACTAGCGGGGAGGGGCTGGTTGGAGTTCTTC. The chain links TRBV11-2 to TRBJ2-1; 13 bases agree with TRBD2. The CDR3 consists of 21 residues. The trim removed 3 bases at V and 14 bases at J, leaving 28 bases unmatched. The germline V gene has CDR1 SGHAT and CDR2 FQNNGV. The full variable domain, completed using reference TRBV11-2 and TRBJ2-1, is EAGVAQSPRYKIIEKRQSVAFWCNPISGHATLYWYQQILGQGPKLLIQFQNNGVVDDSQLPKDRFSAERLKGVDSTLKIQPAKLEDSAVYLCASSFFQDHWGLAGRGWLEFFGPGTRLTVL.

V is TRBV14 and J is TRBJ2-1, with 12 nucleotides matching TRBD2. CDR3 length equals 20 residues. J was trimmed by 0 bases and V by 4 bases; bases with no gene match: 13. Germline loops: CDR1 SGHDN, CDR2 FVKESK. The CDR3 reads CASSLTTSGRAQSSYNEQFF. The CDR3 region has the DNA TGTGCCAGCAGCCTAACGACTAGCGGGAGAGCCCAGAGCTCCTACAATGAGCAGTTCTTC.

The DNA for the CDR3 is TGTGCCAGCAGCCAAGGGGTCAGGGCCCCCTACGAGCAGTACTTC. It codes for CASSQGVRAPYEQYF. The rearrangement uses TRBV3-1 and TRBJ2-7; perhaps TRBD1 as D (5 bases). V lost 1 base to trimming and J lost 2 bases, with 12 bases between them. Germline V lookup: CDR1 LGHDT, CDR2 YNNKEL (reference sequence). The CDR3 spans 15 residues.

The chain couples TRBV9 to TRBJ2-1; the D gene is possibly TRBD2 (5 bases). Per the germline V gene, CDR1 is SGDLS and CDR2 is YYNGEE. V was pared by 0 bases and J by 5 bases, with 12 bases between. The CDR3 spans 15 residues. In nucleotides, the CDR3 is TGTGCCAGCAGCGTAGATAGCGACTATGACAATGAGCAGTTCTTC. It encodes CASSVDSDYDNEQFF. Complete variable domain (other parts from reference TRBV9 and TRBJ2-1): DSGVTQTPKHLITATGQRVTLRCSPRSGDLSVYWYQQSLDQGLQFLIQYYNGEERAKGNILERFSAQQFPDLHSELNLSSLELGDSALYFCASSVDSDYDNEQFFGPGTRLTVL.

The V call is TRBV28, the J call TRBJ2-1; 11 nucleotides match TRBD2. Trimming took 3 bases from V and 4 from J; bases not matched to a gene: 11. Per the germline V gene, CDR1 is MDHEN and CDR2 is SYDVKM. The CDR3 consists of 18 residues. The CDR3 spells CASSFDLAGGSPYNEQFF. CDR3 DNA: TGTGCCAGCAGTTTTGACCTAGCGGGAGGTTCCCCTTACAATGAGCAGTTCTTC.

The gene calls are TRBV2 and TRBJ2-7; 8 bases are a match to TRBD1. The V segment lost 7 bases and the J segment 2 bases; nucleotides outside the gene matches: 7. Germline assignment: CDR1 SNHLY and CDR2 FYNNEI. This CDR3 contains 14 residues. As DNA, the CDR3 is TGTGCCAGCACCCGGGGGACAGGAGCCTACGAGCAGTACTTC. Encoded protein: CASTRGTGAYEQYF.

The chain recombines TRBV12-3 or TRBV12-4 with TRBJ2-1, with D uncertain. The V gene lost 7 bases and the J gene lost 10 bases, with 20 bases spanning the gap. CDR3 length: 14 residues. CDR3 sequence reads: CASTSFGEGDEQFF. The CDR3 bases are TGTGCCAGCACCTCTTTTGGGGAAGGTGACGAGCAGTTCTTC.

This clonotype has a handful of counts. V is TRBV5-1 and J is TRBJ1-2; D remains ambiguous. The CDR3 consists of 16 residues. V was cut by 7 bases and J by 4 bases, with 23 bases left in between. From germline, CDR1 is SGHRS and CDR2 YFSETQ. The CDR3 DNA follows: TGCGCCAGCCAAATGGGTCCCGGGATGACGGCCTATGGCTACACCTTC. It is translated as CASQMGPGMTAYGYTF. Full variable domain (outside the CDR3, taken from reference TRBV5-1 and TRBJ1-2): KAGVTQTPRYLIKTRGQQVTLSCSPISGHRSVSWYQQTPGQGLQFLFEYFSETQRNKGNFPGRFSGRQFSNSRSEMNVSTLELGDSALYLCASQMGPGMTAYGYTFGSGTRLTVV.

This chain links TRBV2 with TRBJ2-1; D assignment may be TRBD1 or TRBD2 (5 bases each). CDR1 is SNHLY and CDR2 is FYNNEI in the germline V gene. This CDR3 contains 10 residues. V gave up 8 bases and J gave up 14 bases, with 13 bases separating them. CDR3 amino acids: CASVGPKEFF. CDR3 DNA sequence: TGTGCCAGCGTGGGACCTAAGGAGTTCTTC.

The chain recombines TRBV10-2 with TRBJ2-5, with 13 nucleotides matching TRBD2. The CDR3 length is 15 residues. The V segment lost 8 bases and the J segment 2 bases; nucleotides outside the gene matches: 5. The germline gives CDR1 WSHSY, CDR2 SAAADI. The chain's CDR3 is CASRGTSGAQETQYF. CDR3 coding DNA: TGCGCCAGCCGGGGGACTAGCGGGGCTCAAGAGACCCAGTACTTC.

This clonotype was detected a few times. The chain recombines TRBV9 with TRBJ1-5, with D perhaps TRBD1 (5 bases). The CDR3 runs to 17 residues. Trimming removed 3 bases from V and 6 bases from J, with 22 bases in between. Looked up from germline, CDR1 is SGDLS and CDR2 is YYNGEE. The DNA of the CDR3 is TGTGCCAGCAGCGGGGTTTTAGAGCAATTGGGGGTTCAGCCCCAGCATTTT. It specifies CASSGVLEQLGVQPQHF.

This chain links TRBV20-1 with TRBJ2-7, with D maybe TRBD2 (6 bases). The V gene's germline CDR1 is DFQATT and CDR2 SNEGSKA (reference sequence). The CDR3 is 14 amino acids. Between the trimmed V and J ends, which lost 2 bases and 1 base, there was a span of 12 bases. The CDR3: CSARLGGVSYEQYF. DNA of the CDR3: TGCAGTGCTAGACTCGGGGGTGTATCCTACGAGCAGTACTTC.

At least ten counts were recorded for this clonotype. The chain's CDR3 is CAIGAAGELFF. The CDR3 coding sequence is TGTGCCATCGGAGCGGCCGGGGAGCTGTTTTTT. The chain employs TRBV10-3 and TRBJ2-2; TRBD2 is a possible D gene (5 bases). The CDR3 has 11 residues. Trimming cost V 8 bases and J 6 bases, with 7 bases left between them. From germline, CDR1 is ENHRY and CDR2 SYGVKD.

The sample holds a few counts of this clonotype. The chain recombines TRBV11-1 with TRBJ2-6; D is uncertain. This CDR3 has 19 residues. The ends were cut back, 1 base at V and 0 bases at J, with 16 bases in the middle. The germline gives CDR1 SGHAT, CDR2 FQDESV (reference sequence). CDR3 in DNA: TGTGCCAGCAGCTTAGATGAAGGGTTGTCCTCCTCTGGGGCCAACGTCCTGACTTTC. This encodes CASSLDEGLSSSGANVLTF.